This section outlines one T cell receptor beta chain sequence together with its context. Its antigen is unknown. No base-level quality is on record; no much larger clone is a single base apart. The sample belongs to a study of cytomegalovirus exposure and HLA in healthy donors (dated by TCRdb to 2016 to 2017). Regarding the complete study: An earlier analysis of some 600 of the donors reported 276 Gb of sequence data and around 120 million unique TCR beta sequences obtained from around 170 million T cells. Roughly 310 gigabases of sequencing data and approximately 84 million unique TCR sequences were included in an early release covering about 700 HLA-typed donors. Among the 398 genotyped donors, approximately 81% belonged to the genetic ancestry cluster associated with self-reported Caucasian donors. The study aimed to test whether signatures of past pathogen exposure could be identified by cataloging public T cell receptors. Using immunosequencing, the study profiled T cell repertoires from 666 subjects and related those repertoires to cytomegalovirus serostatus. Besides the first cohort of under 700 subjects, a separate validation cohort made up of over 100 different subjects was used. The study combined high-throughput TCR immunosequencing, statistical association of individual TCRs with disease status, and machine learning to predict cytomegalovirus infection status. In a later analysis, previously published TCR beta repertoires from about 640 donors were re-analyzed and high-resolution HLA genotyping was added so that TCR occurrence patterns could be studied. The later analysis used no new phenotypic data to find candidate immune exposures, relying instead on TCR beta sequences and their occurrence across donors. An earlier analysis of 587 of the donors used high-throughput TCR beta sequencing to judge whether each TCR beta V gene segment behaved as functional or pseudogenic. Donor age, sex, ethnicity and CMV serostatus were compiled together with the repertoire data. A later genetic analysis used genome-wide SNP genotypes for about 60% of the roughly 700 donors, treating that subset as a discovery cohort. Every discovery cohort repertoire had been produced on one sequencing platform. Class I and class II HLA loci were covered by the typing at four-digit resolution. Typing coverage differed by locus: A, B, C, DRB1 and DQB1 were typed in about 629-640 donors, DQA1 in about 510, DPA1 in 600 to 610, and DPB1 in roughly 470. Four to six DR-DQ haplotypes were handled as single units for association and clustering, since linkage in the cohort was strong. On average, roughly 250,000 unique TCR beta nucleotide sequences were sequenced per donor among about 400 genotyped donors of the cohort, with roughly 18% of those sequences being non-productive.

At the junction V is shortened by 5 bases and J by 12 bases; bases outside the gene matches: 18. From the germline V gene (reference sequence), CDR1 is LNHDA and CDR2 is SQIVND. The CDR3 contains 15 residues, cysteine and phenylalanine counted. The CDR3 DNA has 45 bases and is translated from base 1. The protocol used for the library was the immunoSEQ multiplex PCR assay. For the multiplex PCR, a mixture combining 60 forward primers for TCR Vbeta segments and 13 reverse primers for TCR Jbeta segments was used. Amplification of the CDR3 region of rearranged TCR beta genes was performed with a multiplex PCR assay on genomic DNA. On the Illumina HiSeq System, the amplified TCR beta libraries were sequenced as 87-base-pair reads. As for the original processing: In a later analysis, roughly 80 million unique TCR beta chains were counted across the approximately 640 repertoires, and approximately 11 million of these chains were shared by at least two donors. A nearest-neighbor algorithm error-corrected the raw reads and collapsed the reads into unique sequences, merging closely related sequences to remove PCR and sequencing errors. V, D and J gene segments were assigned by aligning CDR3 sequences to IMGT reference sequences. For a sequence to be retained, a match of at least six nucleotides was required to both a V gene segment and a J gene segment. Rearrangements were called productive when the CDR3 lacked stop codons and stayed in frame with V and J; all others were non-productive. Following IMGT convention, CDR3 was defined as the stretch from the second conserved V-encoded cysteine up to the conserved J-encoded phenylalanine. The earlier analysis of about 590 of the donors excluded sequences that lacked an unambiguous match to a single V gene segment. An earlier analysis of several hundred of the donors called V segments functional above 56.7% productive rearrangements and segregating when the between-donor standard deviation exceeded 5%. A statistical classification framework was built to diagnose cytomegalovirus status from the catalog of TCR beta chain sequences. In a later analysis, TCR nucleotide sequences were compared against IMGT/GENE-DB human TR gene sequences so that V and J genes could be assigned. A later analysis assigned CDR3 sequences and most-parsimonious VDJ recombination scenarios with the TCRdist pipeline. A later analysis defined each TCR beta chain by its CDR3 amino acid sequence plus V-gene family, and excluded reads lacking a unique V-gene family. A later analysis removed 592 highly shared, low-generation-probability nucleotide sequences to deal with suspected cross-contamination and a sequencing artifact. In a later analysis, a clonal expansion index for each public chain was calculated from normalized within-repertoire ranks of inferred template counts. In a later analysis, generation probabilities were computed with a VDJ recombination model fitted to out-of-frame rearrangements, and the resulting probabilities were checked against IGoR. In a later analysis, TCR-TCR, TCR-HLA and TCR-CMV co-occurrence was scored with hypergeometric tests, and a repertoire-size bias correction was applied to TCR pairs. In a later analysis, false discovery rates were estimated by permuting HLA or CMV assignments 20 times. In a later analysis, co-occurring TCRs were grouped using DBSCAN, and TCRdist sequence similarity was added for clustering within HLA-allele-positive subsets. Co-occurrence clustering excluded repertoires with fewer than 30,000 or more than 120,000 public chains, plus five with anomalous nucleotide sharing. TCRdb took this table from immuneACCESS and kept in-frame rearrangements with V and J called. Such tables lack part of the clones; where checked against another copy, unresolved V genes explain under half of the gap, and the rest is unexplained. V and J calls and clone size are given by that table; D and trimming were obtained from the DNA. The sample profile shows 95,000 to 150,000 clones; 70% to 75% of them were found once. Around 4.2% of the sample comes from the top ten.

Results the study describes overall, beyond this receptor: In vitro tests confirmed that three of the cytomegalovirus-associated TCR beta chains recognize cytomegalovirus antigens. Only TCR beta chains were sequenced in this cohort, and the absence of alpha or paired-chain data limited detectable features. An earlier analysis of roughly 570 of the donors showed that most TCR beta V segments appeared in productive rearrangements either about 87% or about 30% of the time, which broadly matched IMGT annotations. A later analysis reported that several top co-occurrence clusters appeared linked to parvovirus B19, influenza, CMV and Epstein-Barr virus. A further reported finding was that TCR beta sequences accurately predicted the HLA-A and HLA-B alleles for most subjects in the first cohort. The 87-base-pair reads could not distinguish some IMGT-functional V segments, including TRBV6-2 and TRBV6-3, so those segments were excluded. The authors suggested that the approach could potentially be generalized to other disease states and immunological phenotypes. In a later analysis, around 15,000 TCR beta sequences were associated with specific HLA alleles at a false discovery rate of 0.05. Most TCR sequences were seen in very few donors, while some public TCRs were found in many individuals. CMV serostatus was the only immune exposure information available for the cohort. A total of roughly 160 TCR beta chains were listed by the study as associated with cytomegalovirus. Because counts were too low, roughly 16 rarely observed V segments, including chromosome 9 orphons, were excluded from the earlier analysis of about 500 of the donors. Linkage disequilibrium might explain the correlated functional status among segregating V segments, but an unknown experimental factor could not be ruled out. In a later genetic analysis, a missense DCLRE1C variant was associated with V-gene and J-gene trimming of TCR beta chains, and the association was replicated in an independent cohort. In a later analysis, HLA-associated TCR beta chains showed more clonal expansion and lower generation probabilities than non-associated chains that were equally common. The sequencing pipeline was judged likely to have produced a cluster of highly shared sequence variants as a technical artifact. The classifier was reported to diagnose cytomegalovirus status with high specificity and sensitivity in both the original and validation cohorts. In a later genetic analysis, fewer N-insertions in productive TCRs were reported among donors in an Asian-associated ancestry cluster than the roughly 640-donor mean. In a later analysis, most CMV-associated TCR beta chains were found to appear HLA-restricted, with HLA associations seemingly driven largely by CMV exposure. HLA typing was unavailable for some donors at each locus, so association tests used only the typed subset. A later analysis found that TCR association rates varied across HLA loci, with DRB1 alleles showing the most associated TCRs and HLA-C alleles the fewest. When HLA alleles, especially DR and DQ, strongly co-occurred, attributing TCR associations to individual alleles was difficult. Presence/absence analyses assumed roughly uniform sequencing depth across donors, an assumption that may not hold.

The cohort comprised some 700 healthy bone marrow donors. All cohort members were sampled while nominally healthy, although unrecorded immune exposures were likely present. The donor was CMV seronegative and belonged to the group of 320 or so seronegative cohort members. Every donor gave a peripheral blood sample, and the peripheral blood mononuclear cells from that sample were used for TCR beta sequencing. The Qiagen DNeasy Blood Extraction Kit was used to extract genomic DNA from the blood cell samples. Sequencing was performed on PBMCs. The clonotype comes from a middle-aged woman in good health and CMV-seronegative. The chain links TRBV19 with TRBJ2-7, with 8 bases in between that match TRBD2. The CDR3 region: CASSPGGAGLVGLYF. The DNA is TGTGCCAGTAGTCCCGGGGGGGCGGGACTAGTCGGTTTGTACTTC.